The source of this T cell receptor beta chain is a study of cytomegalovirus exposure and HLA in healthy donors. Healthy bone marrow donors made up the donors. In this sample, this clone turned up a few times. As yet, its antigen is unknown. Study results and limitations: Apparent HLA restriction characterized most CMV-associated TCR beta chains in a later analysis.

The CDR3 has 19 amino acids. V gave up 3 bases and J gave up 7 bases; unmatched junction bases: 16. Germline V lookup: CDR1 MDHEN, CDR2 SYDVKM. The primer mix had 60 Vbeta and 13 Jbeta primers. The assay was immunoSEQ multiplex PCR, and TCRdb's table has in-frame clones only and misses some. The table shows about 160,000 clones, with roughly 77% occurring only once. The sample taken for sequencing was PBMCs. The source is a man in his forties or fifties in good health and CMV-seropositive. This chain uses TRBV28 with TRBJ2-1; 12 nucleotides agree with TRBD2. The DNA for the CDR3 is TGTGCCAGCAGTTTCCCCATGGCGGCTAGCGGGGGGGCCGGGAATGAGCAGTTCTTC. It yields the protein CASSFPMAASGGAGNEQFF.